These 8 T cell receptor beta chains came from one sample sequenced in a study of T cell responses to AZD1222 COVID-19 vaccine. Sequenced by immunoSEQ multiplex PCR; TCRdb stores in-frame clones only, minus some. The sample includes roughly 150,000 clones, 90% of them seen just once. The material sequenced was peripheral blood, taken 28 days after the second AZD1222 dose. These receptors came from an adult who received the AZD1222 COVID-19 vaccine.

V and J are TRBV30 and TRBJ2-6, with D uncertain. The V end was cut by 5 bases, the J end by 2 bases, with 10 bases between. The CDR3 has 14 amino acids. The germline V gene has CDR1 GTSNPN and CDR2 SVGIG (reference sequence). DNA for the CDR3: TGTGCCTGGCAACGAGAGGCTGGGGCCAACGTCCTGACTTTC. Translated: CAWQREAGANVLTF.

This chain's CDR3 is CASSIQGTGGQPQHF. DNA for the CDR3: TGTGCCAGCAGCATCCAAGGGACAGGGGGTCAGCCCCAGCATTTT. The chain carries TRBV7-2 and TRBJ1-5; 11 nucleotides line up with TRBD1. The CDR3 has 15 amino acids. The junction had 6 bases not matched to a gene; V was cut back by 5 bases and J by 6 bases. Per the germline V gene, CDR1 is SGHTA and CDR2 is FQGNSA. Variable domain in full (rest from reference TRBV7-2 and TRBJ1-5): GAGVSQSPSNKVTEKGKDVELRCDPISGHTALYWYRQSLGQGLEFLIYFQGNSAPDKSGLPSDRFSAERTGGSVSTLTIQRTQQEDSAVYLCASSIQGTGGQPQHFGDGTRLSIL.

This clone was recorded only once. The rearrangement links TRBV18 to TRBJ1-6; a weak D match, TRBD1 (5 bases). CDR3 length equals 14 residues. Germline assignment: CDR1 KGHSH and CDR2 LQKENI. Trimming removed 2 bases at V and 9 bases at J, with 11 bases between. The CDR3 DNA follows: TGTGCCAGCTCACCAAGGCAGGGTGGTTCACCCCTCCACTTT. Its translation: CASSPRQGGSPLHF.

This sequence joins TRBV3-1 (or the pseudogene TRBV3-2) and TRBJ2-3; 11 positions agree with TRBD2. V lost 2 bases to trimming and J lost 1 base; unmatched junction nucleotides: 11. In germline, CDR1 is LGHDT, CDR2 YNNKEL (reference sequence). This CDR3 spans 19 amino acids. CDR3 loop: CASSQLLAGANWGTDTQYF. The CDR3 DNA sequence: TGTGCCAGCAGCCAACTACTAGCGGGAGCTAATTGGGGCACAGATACGCAGTATTTT.

The J gene is TRBJ2-5, the V gene TRBV11-2; 7 nucleotides line up with TRBD1. Per the germline V gene, CDR1 is SGHAT and CDR2 is FQNNGV. J was trimmed by 1 base and V by 5 bases; bases with no gene match: 4. The CDR3 consists of 14 residues. CDR3 amino acids: CASSQGTAQETQYF. The CDR3, as DNA: TGTGCCAGCAGCCAGGGGACAGCCCAAGAGACCCAGTACTTC.

The CDR3: CASSLEGVSNYGYTF. The CDR3 nucleotides read TGTGCCAGCAGCTTGGAAGGGGTCTCCAACTATGGCTACACCTTC. The genes are TRBV5-4 and TRBJ1-2; a possible D gene is TRBD1 (5 bases). The CDR3 runs 15 residues. V gave up 0 bases and J gave up 2 bases, with 11 bases separating them. Germline assignment: CDR1 SGHNT and CDR2 YYREEE (reference sequence).

This clone was observed once. The gene calls are TRBV19 and TRBJ2-2; D is undetermined. The V end lost 3 bases, the J end lost 4 bases, and 3 bases lay between the germline ends. The CDR3 has 12 amino acids. The V gene's germline CDR1 is LNHDA and CDR2 SQIVND (reference sequence). CDR3 sequence reads: CASSMTTGELFF. The CDR3 bases are TGTGCCAGTAGTATGACCACCGGGGAGCTGTTTTTT.

Concerning this clone itself: One end of the junction does not line up with germline, which may come from a read error. J is TRBJ1-1 and V is TRBV25-1; 7 nucleotides match TRBD1. Germline CDR1 and CDR2: MGHDK and SYGVNS. There are 11 residues in the CDR3. In DNA, the CDR3 is TGTGCCAGCGGTGACAGGGCCGAAGCTTTCTTT. Its protein product is CASGDRAEAFF.